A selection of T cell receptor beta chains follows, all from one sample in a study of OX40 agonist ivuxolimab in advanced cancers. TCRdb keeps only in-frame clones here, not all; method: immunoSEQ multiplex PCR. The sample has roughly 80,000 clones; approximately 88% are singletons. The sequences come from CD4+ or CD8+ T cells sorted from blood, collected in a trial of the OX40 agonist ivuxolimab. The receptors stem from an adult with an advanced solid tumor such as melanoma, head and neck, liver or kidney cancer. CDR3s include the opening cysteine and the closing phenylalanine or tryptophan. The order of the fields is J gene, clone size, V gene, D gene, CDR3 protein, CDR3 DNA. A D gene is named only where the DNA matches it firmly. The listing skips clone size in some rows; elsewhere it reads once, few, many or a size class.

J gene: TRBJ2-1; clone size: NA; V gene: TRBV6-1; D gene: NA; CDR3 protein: CATINYSEQFF; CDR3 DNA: TGTGCCACCATAAACTACAGTGAGCAGTTCTTC
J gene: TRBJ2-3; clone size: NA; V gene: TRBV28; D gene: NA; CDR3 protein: CASRRRNTDTQYF; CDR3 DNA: TGTGCCAGCAGGAGGCGGAACACAGATACGCAGTATTTT
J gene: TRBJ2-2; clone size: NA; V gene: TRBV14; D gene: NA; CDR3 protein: CASNEFSNTGELFF; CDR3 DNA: TGTGCCAGCAACGAATTTTCGAACACCGGGGAGCTGTTTTTT
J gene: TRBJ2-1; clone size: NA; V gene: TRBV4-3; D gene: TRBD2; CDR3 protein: CASSQDPVGSGVYNEQFF; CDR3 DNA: TGCGCCAGCAGCCAAGACCCGGTCGGTAGCGGGGTATACAATGAGCAGTTCTTC
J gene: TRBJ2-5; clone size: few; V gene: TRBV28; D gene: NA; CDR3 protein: CASGKGGIETQYF; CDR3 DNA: TGTGCCAGCGGAAAGGGGGGCATTGAGACCCAGTACTTC
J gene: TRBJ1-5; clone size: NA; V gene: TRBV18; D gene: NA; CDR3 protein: CASSPPGRQPQHF; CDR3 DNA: TGTGCCAGCTCACCCCCGGGTCGGCAGCCCCAGCATTTT
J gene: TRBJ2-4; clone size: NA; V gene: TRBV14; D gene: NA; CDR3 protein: CASSLTADRALNIQYF; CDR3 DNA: TGTGCCAGCAGCCTTACTGCCGACAGAGCTTTAAACATTCAGTACTTC
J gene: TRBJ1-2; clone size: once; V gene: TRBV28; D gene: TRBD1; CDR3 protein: CASRTLGTGGWNAF; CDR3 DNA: TGTGCCAGCAGAACCCTCGGGACAGGGGGCTGGAACGCCTTC
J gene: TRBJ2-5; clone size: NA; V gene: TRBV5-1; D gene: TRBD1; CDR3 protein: CASSLGQGRETQYF; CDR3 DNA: TGCGCCAGCAGCCTGGGACAGGGTCGAGAGACCCAGTACTTC
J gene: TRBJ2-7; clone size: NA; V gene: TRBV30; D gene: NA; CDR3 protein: CAWTGAYEQYF; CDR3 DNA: TGTGCCTGGACAGGGGCCTACGAGCAGTACTTC
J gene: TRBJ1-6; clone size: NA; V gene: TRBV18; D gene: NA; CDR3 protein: CASSPGEDSPLHF; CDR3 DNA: TGTGCCAGCTCACCAGGGGAGGATTCACCCCTCCACTTT
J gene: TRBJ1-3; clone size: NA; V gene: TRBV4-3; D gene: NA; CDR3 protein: CASSQDFVGNTIYF; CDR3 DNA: TGCGCCAGCAGCCAAGATTTTGTGGGAAACACCATATATTTT
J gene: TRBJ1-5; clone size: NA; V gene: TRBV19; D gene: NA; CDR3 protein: CASSITVGGVSSNQPQHF; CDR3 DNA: TGTGCCAGTAGTATTACGGTTGGGGGGGTGAGTAGCAATCAGCCCCAGCATTTT
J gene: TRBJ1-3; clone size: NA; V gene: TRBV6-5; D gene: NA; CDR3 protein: CASSYSYSSGNTIYF; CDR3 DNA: TGTGCCAGCAGTTACTCTTACAGCTCTGGAAACACCATATATTTT
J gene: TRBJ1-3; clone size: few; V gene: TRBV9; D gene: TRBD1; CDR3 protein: CASSVGGWDSTSGNTIYF; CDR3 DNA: TGTGCCAGCAGCGTAGGCGGCTGGGACAGTACCTCTGGAAACACCATATATTTT
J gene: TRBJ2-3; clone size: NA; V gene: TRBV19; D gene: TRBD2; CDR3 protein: CASRTQILGLAGTDTQYF; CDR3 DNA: TGTGCCAGTAGAACCCAAATTCTTGGACTAGCGGGCACAGATACGCAGTATTTT
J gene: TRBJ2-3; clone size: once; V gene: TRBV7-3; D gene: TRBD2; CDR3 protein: CASSSGTSGGASTDTQYF; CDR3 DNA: TGTGCCAGCAGTTCCGGGACTAGCGGGGGGGCTAGCACAGATACGCAGTATTTT
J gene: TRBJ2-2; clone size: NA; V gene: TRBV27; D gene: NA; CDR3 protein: CASSYYTGELFF; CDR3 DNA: TGTGCCAGCAGTTACTACACCGGGGAGCTGTTTTTT
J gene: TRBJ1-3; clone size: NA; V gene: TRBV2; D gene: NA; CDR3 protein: CATGTSSGNTIYF; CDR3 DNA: TGTGCCACCGGGACAAGCTCTGGAAACACCATATATTTT
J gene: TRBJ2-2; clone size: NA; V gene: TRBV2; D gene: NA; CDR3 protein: CASSGDTTGELFF; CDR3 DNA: TGTGCCAGCAGTGGTGATACTACCGGGGAGCTGTTTTTT
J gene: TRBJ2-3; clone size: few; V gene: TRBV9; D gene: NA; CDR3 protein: CASSVGQADTQYF; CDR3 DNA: TGTGCCAGCAGCGTTGGGCAGGCAGATACGCAGTATTTT
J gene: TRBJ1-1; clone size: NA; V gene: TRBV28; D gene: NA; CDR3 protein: CASSLPGVVRAFF; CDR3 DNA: TGTGCCAGCAGTTTACCCGGGGTGGTAAGGGCTTTCTTT
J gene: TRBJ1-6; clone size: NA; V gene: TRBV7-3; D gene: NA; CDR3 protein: CASSLNVPELNSPLHF; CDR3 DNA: TGTGCCAGCAGCTTAAACGTCCCAGAATTAAATTCACCCCTCCACTTT
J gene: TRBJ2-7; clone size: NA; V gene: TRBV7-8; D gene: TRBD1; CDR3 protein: CASSLGPGTGGNEQYF; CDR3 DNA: TGTGCCAGCAGCTTAGGCCCCGGGACAGGGGGCAATGAGCAGTACTTC
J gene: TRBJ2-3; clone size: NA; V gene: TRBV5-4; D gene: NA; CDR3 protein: CASSLGRAASTDTQYF; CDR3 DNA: TGTGCCAGCAGCTTGGGACGGGCGGCGAGCACAGATACGCAGTATTTT
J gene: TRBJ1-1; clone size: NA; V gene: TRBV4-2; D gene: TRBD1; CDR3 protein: CASSQAGQGRAEAFF; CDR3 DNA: TGTGCCAGCAGCCAAGCGGGACAGGGTCGTGCTGAAGCTTTCTTT
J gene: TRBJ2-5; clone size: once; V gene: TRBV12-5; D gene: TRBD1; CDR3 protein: CASGLGTGGEETQYF; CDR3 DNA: TGTGCTAGTGGTTTGGGGACAGGGGGCGAAGAGACCCAGTACTTC
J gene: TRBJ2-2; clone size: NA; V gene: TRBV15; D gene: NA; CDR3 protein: CATSRPTGTGELFF; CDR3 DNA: TGTGCCACCAGCAGACCCACGGGGACCGGGGAGCTGTTTTTT
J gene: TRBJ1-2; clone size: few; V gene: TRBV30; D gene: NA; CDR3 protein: CAWSVSGNYGYTF; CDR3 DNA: TGTGCCTGGAGTGTAAGCGGAAACTATGGCTACACCTTC
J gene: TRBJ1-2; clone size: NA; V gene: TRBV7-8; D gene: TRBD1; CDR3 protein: CASSLEQGAGGYTF; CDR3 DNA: TGTGCCAGCAGCTTAGAACAGGGGGCGGGCGGCTACACCTTC
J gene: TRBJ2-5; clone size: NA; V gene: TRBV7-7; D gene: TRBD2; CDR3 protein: CASGTSGETQYF; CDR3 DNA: TGTGCCAGCGGGACTAGCGGGGAGACCCAGTACTTC
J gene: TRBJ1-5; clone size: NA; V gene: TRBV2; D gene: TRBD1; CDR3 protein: CASRRTGYSNQPQHF; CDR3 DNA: TGTGCCAGCAGAAGGACAGGGTATAGCAATCAGCCCCAGCATTTT
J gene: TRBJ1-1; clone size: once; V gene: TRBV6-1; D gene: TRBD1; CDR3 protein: CAALGQGSSTEAFF; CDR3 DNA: TGTGCCGCCTTAGGACAGGGCAGTAGCACTGAAGCTTTCTTT
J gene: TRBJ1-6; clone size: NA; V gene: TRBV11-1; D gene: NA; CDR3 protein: CASSLASGGTYNSPLHF; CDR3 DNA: TGTGCCAGCAGCTTAGCGTCCGGGGGAACCTATAATTCACCCCTCCACTTT
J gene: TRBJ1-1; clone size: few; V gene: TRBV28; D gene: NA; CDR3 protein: CASTSLTGLSLNTEAFF; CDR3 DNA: TGTGCCAGCACTTCATTAACAGGGTTGAGCCTGAACACTGAAGCTTTCTTT
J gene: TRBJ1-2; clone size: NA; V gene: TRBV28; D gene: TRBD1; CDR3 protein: CASRVTGIYNYGYTF; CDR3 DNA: TGTGCCAGCAGAGTGACAGGGATTTATAACTATGGCTACACCTTC
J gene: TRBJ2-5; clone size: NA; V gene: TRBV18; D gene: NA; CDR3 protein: CASSPPGEISETQYF; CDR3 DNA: TGTGCCAGCTCACCACCGGGAGAAATCTCAGAGACCCAGTACTTC
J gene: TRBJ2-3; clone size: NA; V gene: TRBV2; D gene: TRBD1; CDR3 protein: CASRPAGTGDSDTQYF; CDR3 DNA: TGTGCCAGCAGACCCGCCGGGACAGGGGATTCAGATACGCAGTATTTT
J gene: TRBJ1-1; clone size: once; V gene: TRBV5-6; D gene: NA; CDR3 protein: CASSLDWQNTEAFF; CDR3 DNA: TGTGCCAGCAGCTTGGATTGGCAGAACACTGAAGCTTTCTTT
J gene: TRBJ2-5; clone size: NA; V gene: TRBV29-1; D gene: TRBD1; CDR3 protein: CSVLQGARAQYF; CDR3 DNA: TGCAGCGTCCTACAGGGGGCCCGGGCCCAGTACTTC
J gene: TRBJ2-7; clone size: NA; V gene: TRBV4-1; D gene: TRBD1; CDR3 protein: CASSRQGTGSSYEQYF; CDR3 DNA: TGCGCCAGCAGCCGACAAGGGACAGGCAGCTCCTACGAGCAGTACTTC
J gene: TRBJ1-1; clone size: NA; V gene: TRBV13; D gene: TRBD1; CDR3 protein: CASSPQDRVVTEAFF; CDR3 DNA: TGTGCCAGCAGCCCCCAGGACAGGGTTGTAACTGAAGCTTTCTTT